A selection of T cell receptor beta chains follows, all from one sample in a study of T cell responses to AZD1222 COVID-19 vaccine. Sequencing used immunoSEQ multiplex PCR; TCRdb keeps in-frame clones, though not all of them. The data contain approximately 96,000 clones, about 86% of them singletons. Sequenced material: peripheral blood, taken 28 days after the second AZD1222 dose. These receptors all stem from an adult who received the AZD1222 COVID-19 vaccine. CDR3s include the opening cysteine and the closing phenylalanine or tryptophan. Each record gives: clone size, J gene, V gene, D gene, CDR3 DNA, CDR3 protein. A D gene is named only where the DNA matches it firmly. Size is omitted from some rows. Given values are once, few, many or a class for expanded clones.

NA | TRBJ1-2 | TRBV5-5 | TRBD1 | TGTGCCAGCAGCGGGGGACAGCTTAACTATGGCTACACCTTC | CASSGGQLNYGYTF
NA | TRBJ1-3 | TRBV9 | NA | TGTGCCAGCAGCGTAGACAGTCGAACAGGCACCATATATTTT | CASSVDSRTGTIYF
NA | TRBJ1-2 | TRBV12-5 | TRBD1 | TGTGCTAGTGGTAACTCGACAGGGAACTATGGCTACACCTTC | CASGNSTGNYGYTF
NA | TRBJ2-1 | TRBV6-5 | NA | TGTGCCAGCGTACCCGACAGGTTCTACAATGAGCAGTTCTTC | CASVPDRFYNEQFF
NA | TRBJ1-4 | TRBV3-1/TRBV3-2 | NA | TGTGCCAGCAGTCAGCAGGGGACTAATGAAAAACTGTTTTTT | CASSQQGTNEKLFF
NA | TRBJ1-6 | TRBV6-4 | NA | TGTGCCAGCAGTGAGGAAGATAATTCACCCCTCCACTTT | CASSEEDNSPLHF
NA | TRBJ1-2 | TRBV5-5 | NA | TGTGCCAGCAGCTTGGGGTGGGGCTACACCTTC | CASSLGWGYTF
once | TRBJ1-1 | TRBV11-3 | TRBD1 | TGTGCCAGCAGCTTACCAGGGGGCCACACTGAAGCTTTCTTT | CASSLPGGHTEAFF
NA | TRBJ2-2 | TRBV24-1 | TRBD1 | TGTGCCACCAGTGACACAACAGGGGGCCCGACCGGGGAGCTGTTTTTT | CATSDTTGGPTGELFF
NA | TRBJ1-6 | TRBV7-3 | NA | TGTGCCAGCAGCTTAAGAGGGGGGTTACCGCAGGGTAGGGTAGTGCCTTCTTGGAATTCACCCCTCCACTTT | CASSLRGGLPQGRVVPSWNSPLHF
NA | TRBJ2-2 | TRBV19 | TRBD2 | TGTGCCAGCGCGGGGGGAGGGGGGACCCTCACCGGGGAGCTGTTTTTT | CASAGGGGTLTGELFF
NA | TRBJ2-1 | TRBV28 | TRBD1 | TGTGCCAGCACCTCCCCCCGGGACAGACAGTTCTTC | CASTSPRDRQFF
NA | TRBJ2-3 | TRBV29-1 | NA | TGCAGCGTTGAAGGCACGGGAACAGATACGCAGTATTTT | CSVEGTGTDTQYF
NA | TRBJ1-5 | TRBV2 | NA | TGTGCCAGCTCAGGGCCGGGGGGGCCCCAGCATTTT | CASSGPGGPQHF
NA | TRBJ2-3 | TRBV2 | TRBD2 | TGTGCCAGCAGTGAAGGGACTAGCGGTGATACGCAGTATTTT | CASSEGTSGDTQYF
NA | TRBJ2-1 | TRBV7-9 | NA | TGTGCCAGCAGTGTAGCCTTCCCGGGAAATGAGCAGTTCTTC | CASSVAFPGNEQFF
NA | TRBJ1-2 | TRBV20-1 | TRBD1 | TGCAGTGCGAGTGGGACAGAGAACTATGGCTACACCTTC | CSASGTENYGYTF
once | TRBJ2-4 | TRBV7-9 | NA | TGTGCCAGCAGTTTACAGGGACCCAAAAACATTCAGTACTTC | CASSLQGPKNIQYF
NA | TRBJ1-6 | TRBV28 | NA | TGTGCCAGCAGTTTAGCGTTTGGCCGGGGCCCTCTCTATAATTCACCCCTCCACTTT | CASSLAFGRGPLYNSPLHF
NA | TRBJ1-1 | TRBV14 | NA | TGTGCCAGCAGCCAAGATCCTGCGGACCCCGGGACCCTTAGCGGAGCTTTCTTT | CASSQDPADPGTLSGAFF
NA | TRBJ1-2 | TRBV7-9 | NA | TGTGCCAGCAGCTTAGACGGCGGGGGTGGCTACACCTTC | CASSLDGGGGYTF
NA | TRBJ2-7 | TRBV9 | NA | TGTGCCAGCAGCGTAGGGGGCAGCTCCTACGAGCAGTACTTC | CASSVGGSSYEQYF
once | TRBJ2-1 | TRBV29-1 | TRBD1 | TGCAGCGTAGACAGGGGGGATGAGCAGTTCTTC | CSVDRGDEQFF
NA | TRBJ1-6 | TRBV2 | NA | TGTGCCAGCAGTGATGCTGGCAGGTCGCCTTTTTGGTCACCCCTCCACTTT | CASSDAGRSPFWSPLHF
NA | TRBJ1-1 | TRBV19 | NA | TGTGCCAGTAGTATAGGACAGAGGAACACTGAAGCTTTCTTT | CASSIGQRNTEAFF
NA | TRBJ2-3 | TRBV30 | TRBD1 | TGTGCCTGGAGTGTCACAGGGGGCCGAGTGAGAGATACGCAGTATTTT | CAWSVTGGRVRDTQYF
NA | TRBJ2-1 | TRBV11-3 | NA | TGTGCCAGCAGCTTAGGGGGTCTGGGGGCGAATGAGCAGTTCTTC | CASSLGGLGANEQFF
medium-sized | TRBJ1-1 | TRBV7-2 | NA | TGTGCCAGCAGCCCCATTTCAGGGGTTAACACTGAAGCTTTCTTT | CASSPISGVNTEAFF
NA | TRBJ2-3 | TRBV12-3/TRBV12-4 | NA | TGTGCCAGCAGTTTAGAATCCACCAGGGTCTCGGACTTT | CASSLESTRVSDF